This T cell receptor beta chain was recorded in a study of patients and donors after allogeneic stem cell transplantation. The germline V and J ends were trimmed by 1 base and 0 bases, with 13 bases remaining between them. This CDR3 region has 17 residues. Per the germline V gene, CDR1 is LGHNA and CDR2 is YNFKEQ. TCRdb itself ran the RT-PCR reads through MiXCR, one entry per CDR3 protein. The sample has about 960,000 distinct CDR3 sequences, around 17% seen once. This clonotype has more than one count but fewer than ten. V is TRBV4-2 and J is TRBJ2-1; D could derive from TRBD1 or TRBD2 (6 bases each). The material sequenced was blood, either unsorted or a sorted T cell fraction (not recorded which). This sequence was found in a human donor who was either an allogeneic HSCT recipient or a stem cell or donor lymphocyte infusion donor (not recorded which). It is not recorded whose cells these are; they may come from a transplant donor. DNA of the CDR3: TGTGCCAGCAGCCAAGTTAGGGGGGCGAACTCCTACAATGAGCAGTTCTTC. Amino acid sequence: CASSQVRGANSYNEQFF.